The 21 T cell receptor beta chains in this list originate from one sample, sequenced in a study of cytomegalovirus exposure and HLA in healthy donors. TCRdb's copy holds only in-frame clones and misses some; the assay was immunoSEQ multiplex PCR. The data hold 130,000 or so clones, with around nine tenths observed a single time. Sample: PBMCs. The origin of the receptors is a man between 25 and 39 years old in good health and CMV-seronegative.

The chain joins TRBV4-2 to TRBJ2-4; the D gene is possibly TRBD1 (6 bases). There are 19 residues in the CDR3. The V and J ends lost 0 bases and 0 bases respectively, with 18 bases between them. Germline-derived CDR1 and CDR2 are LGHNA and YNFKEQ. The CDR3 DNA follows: TGTGCCAGCAGCCAAGAGGGGGCAGACCAAGTATTAGCCAAAAACATTCAGTACTTC. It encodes CASSQEGADQVLAKNIQYF.

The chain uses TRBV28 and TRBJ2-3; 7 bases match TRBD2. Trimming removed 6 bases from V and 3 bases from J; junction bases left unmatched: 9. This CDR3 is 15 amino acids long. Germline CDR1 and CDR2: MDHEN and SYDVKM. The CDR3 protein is CASSSTSPTTDTQYF. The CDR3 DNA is TGTGCCAGCAGCTCGACTAGCCCGACGACAGATACGCAGTATTTT.

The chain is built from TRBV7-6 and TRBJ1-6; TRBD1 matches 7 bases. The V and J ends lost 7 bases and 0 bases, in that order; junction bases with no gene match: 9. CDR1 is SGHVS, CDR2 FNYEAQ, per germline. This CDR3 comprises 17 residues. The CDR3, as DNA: TGTGCCAGCACCCTAGGGACAGCCATCTCCTATAATTCACCCCTCCACTTT. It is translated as CASTLGTAISYNSPLHF.

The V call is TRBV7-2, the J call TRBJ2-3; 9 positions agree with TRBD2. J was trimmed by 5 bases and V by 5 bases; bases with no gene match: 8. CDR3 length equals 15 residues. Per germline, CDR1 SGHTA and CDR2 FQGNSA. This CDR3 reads CASSPVAGGGDTQYF. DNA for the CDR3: TGTGCCAGCAGCCCAGTGGCGGGGGGGGGAGATACGCAGTATTTT.

In DNA form, the CDR3 reads TGCGCCAGCAGACCAGGACAGTATAGCAATCAGCCCCAGCATTTT. Translated, it gives CASRPGQYSNQPQHF. This sequence joins TRBV10-2 and TRBJ1-5; tentative D call: TRBD1 (6 bases). The germline V gene encodes CDR1 WSHSY and CDR2 SAAADI. The CDR3 covers 15 residues. V was shortened by 6 bases and J by 0 bases, with 12 bases between the two germline ends.

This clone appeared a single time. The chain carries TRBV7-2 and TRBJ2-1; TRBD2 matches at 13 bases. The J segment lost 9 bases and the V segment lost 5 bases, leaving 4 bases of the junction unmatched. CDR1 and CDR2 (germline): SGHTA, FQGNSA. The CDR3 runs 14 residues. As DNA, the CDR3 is TGTGCCAGCAGCCAGGGACTAGCGGGGACTGAGCAGTTCTTC. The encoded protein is CASSQGLAGTEQFF.

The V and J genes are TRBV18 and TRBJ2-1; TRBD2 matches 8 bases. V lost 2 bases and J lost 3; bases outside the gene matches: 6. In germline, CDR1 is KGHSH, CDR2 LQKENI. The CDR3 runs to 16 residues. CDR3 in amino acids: CASSPLAGNNYNEQFF. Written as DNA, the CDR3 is TGTGCCAGCTCACCATTAGCGGGGAACAACTACAATGAGCAGTTCTTC.

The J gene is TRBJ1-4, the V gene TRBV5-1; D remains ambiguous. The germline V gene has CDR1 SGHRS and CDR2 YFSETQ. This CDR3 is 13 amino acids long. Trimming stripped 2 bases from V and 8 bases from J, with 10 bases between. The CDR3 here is CASSFGVGEKLFF. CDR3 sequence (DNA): TGCGCCAGCAGCTTCGGGGTTGGGGAAAAACTGTTTTTT.

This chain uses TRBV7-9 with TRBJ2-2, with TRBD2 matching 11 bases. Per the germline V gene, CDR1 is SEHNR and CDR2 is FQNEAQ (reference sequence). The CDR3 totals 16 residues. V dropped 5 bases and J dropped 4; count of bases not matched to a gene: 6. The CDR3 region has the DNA TGTGCCAGCAGCCTGACTAGCGGGGACCCCACCGGGGAGCTGTTTTTT. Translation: CASSLTSGDPTGELFF.

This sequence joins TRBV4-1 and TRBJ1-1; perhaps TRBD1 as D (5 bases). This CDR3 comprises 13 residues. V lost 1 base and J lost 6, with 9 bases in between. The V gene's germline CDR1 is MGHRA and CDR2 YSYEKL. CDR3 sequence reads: CASSQVGAPEAFF. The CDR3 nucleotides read TGCGCCAGCAGCCAAGTTGGGGCCCCTGAAGCTTTCTTT.

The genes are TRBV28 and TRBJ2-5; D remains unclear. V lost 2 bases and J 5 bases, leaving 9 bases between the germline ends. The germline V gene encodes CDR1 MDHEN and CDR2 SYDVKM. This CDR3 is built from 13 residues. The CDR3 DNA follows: TGTGCCAGCAGTTTACTCAGGCCGGAGACCCAGTACTTC. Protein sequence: CASSLLRPETQYF.

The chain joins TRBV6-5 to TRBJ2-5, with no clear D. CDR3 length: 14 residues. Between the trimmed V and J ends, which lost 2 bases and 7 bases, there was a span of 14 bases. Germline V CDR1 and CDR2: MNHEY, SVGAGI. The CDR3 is CASSYGGSVVTQYF. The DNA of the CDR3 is TGTGCCAGCAGTTACGGTGGCAGCGTTGTGACCCAGTACTTC.

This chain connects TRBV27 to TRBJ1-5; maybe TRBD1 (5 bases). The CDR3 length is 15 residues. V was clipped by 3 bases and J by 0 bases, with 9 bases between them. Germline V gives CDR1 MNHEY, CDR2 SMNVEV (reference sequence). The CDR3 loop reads CASSFLTGSNQPQHF. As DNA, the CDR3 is TGTGCCAGCAGTTTCTTAACAGGTAGCAATCAGCCCCAGCATTTT.

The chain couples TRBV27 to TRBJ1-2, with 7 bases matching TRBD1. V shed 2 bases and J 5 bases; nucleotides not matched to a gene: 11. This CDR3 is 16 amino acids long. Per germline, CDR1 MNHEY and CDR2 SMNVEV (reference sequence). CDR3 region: CASSLVGRGYSYGYTF. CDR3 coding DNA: TGTGCCAGCAGTTTAGTCGGCAGGGGGTACAGTTATGGCTACACCTTC.

The CDR3 is CASSQDSQFRGTGELFF. Here the CDR3 DNA reads TGTGCCAGCAGCCAAGATTCCCAGTTTAGAGGTACCGGGGAGCTGTTTTTT. This chain joins TRBV4-2 and TRBJ2-2; D is ambiguous. Germline values: CDR1 LGHNA, CDR2 YNFKEQ. V lost 0 bases, J lost 5 bases, and 16 bases lay in between. This CDR3 contains 17 residues.

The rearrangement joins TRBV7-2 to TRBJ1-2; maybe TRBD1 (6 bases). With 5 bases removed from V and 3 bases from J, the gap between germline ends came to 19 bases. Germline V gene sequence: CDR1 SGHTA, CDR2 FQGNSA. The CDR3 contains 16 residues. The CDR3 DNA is TGTGCCAGCAGCCGGAAATCGGGACATCCCTACTATGGCTACACCTTC. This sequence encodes CASSRKSGHPYYGYTF.

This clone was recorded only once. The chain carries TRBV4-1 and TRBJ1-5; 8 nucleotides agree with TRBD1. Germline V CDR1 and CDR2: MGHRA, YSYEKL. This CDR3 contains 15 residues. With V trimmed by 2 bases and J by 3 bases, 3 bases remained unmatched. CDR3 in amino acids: CASSQKQGANQPQHF. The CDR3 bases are TGCGCCAGCAGCCAAAAGCAGGGGGCCAATCAGCCCCAGCATTTT.

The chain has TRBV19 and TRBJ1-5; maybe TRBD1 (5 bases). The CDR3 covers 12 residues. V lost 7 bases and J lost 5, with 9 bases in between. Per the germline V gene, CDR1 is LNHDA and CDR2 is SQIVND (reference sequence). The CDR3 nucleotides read TGTGCCAGTACCGGGGGATATCAGCCCCAGCATTTT. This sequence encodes CASTGGYQPQHF.

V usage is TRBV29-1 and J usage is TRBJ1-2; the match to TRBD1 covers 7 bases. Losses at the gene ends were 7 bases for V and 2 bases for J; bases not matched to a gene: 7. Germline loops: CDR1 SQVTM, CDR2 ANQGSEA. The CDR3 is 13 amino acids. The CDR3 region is CSAQTGTNYGYTF. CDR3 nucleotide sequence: TGCAGCGCCCAGACAGGGACCAACTATGGCTACACCTTC.

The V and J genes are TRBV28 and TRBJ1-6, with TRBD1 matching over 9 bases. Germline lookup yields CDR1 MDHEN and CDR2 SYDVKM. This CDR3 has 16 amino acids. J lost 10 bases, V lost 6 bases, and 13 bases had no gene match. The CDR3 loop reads CASRSPGQGRKSPLHF. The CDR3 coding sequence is TGTGCCAGCAGATCGCCGGGACAGGGAAGGAAATCACCCCTCCACTTT.

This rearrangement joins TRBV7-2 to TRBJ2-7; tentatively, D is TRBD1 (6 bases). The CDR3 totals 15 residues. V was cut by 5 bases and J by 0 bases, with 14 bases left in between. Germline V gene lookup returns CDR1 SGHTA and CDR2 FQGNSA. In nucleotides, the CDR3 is TGTGCCAGCAGCGAAGGGACATTTTCCTCCTACGAGCAGTACTTC. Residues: CASSEGTFSSYEQYF.